This paragraph reports one TCR beta chain. Germline lookup yields CDR1 LGHNT and CDR2 FRNRAP. The CDR3 sequence is 14 residues long. V dropped 2 bases and J dropped 6; count of bases not matched to a gene: 5. Authors' data handling: Scientists estimated how many nucleated cells there were by amplifying reference gene primers. Some clones are missing from TCRdb's copy, which holds only in-frame ones; the method was immunoSEQ multiplex PCR. The DNA was the basis for D and trimming; V, J and clone size are from that table. This sample carries 250,000 to 350,000 clones, approximately 90% of them seen once, and the ten largest clones take around 0.84%. The data belong to a study of blood T cell repertoires in COVID-19. Overall study context: Acute-phase and convalescent COVID-19 samples originated in the United States, Italy and Spain. T cells, B-cell-depleted T cells, or PBMCs supplied cDNA or gDNA.

The clonotype was recovered from a man aged 25-40 years with acute or convalescent COVID-19. The chain is built from TRBV12-5 and TRBJ2-3, with 7 positions matching TRBD1. Material: peripheral blood. The CDR3 DNA is TGTGCTAGTGGTTTGAAGGGGGCAGGGGATACGCAGTATTTT. It translates to CASGLKGAGDTQYF.